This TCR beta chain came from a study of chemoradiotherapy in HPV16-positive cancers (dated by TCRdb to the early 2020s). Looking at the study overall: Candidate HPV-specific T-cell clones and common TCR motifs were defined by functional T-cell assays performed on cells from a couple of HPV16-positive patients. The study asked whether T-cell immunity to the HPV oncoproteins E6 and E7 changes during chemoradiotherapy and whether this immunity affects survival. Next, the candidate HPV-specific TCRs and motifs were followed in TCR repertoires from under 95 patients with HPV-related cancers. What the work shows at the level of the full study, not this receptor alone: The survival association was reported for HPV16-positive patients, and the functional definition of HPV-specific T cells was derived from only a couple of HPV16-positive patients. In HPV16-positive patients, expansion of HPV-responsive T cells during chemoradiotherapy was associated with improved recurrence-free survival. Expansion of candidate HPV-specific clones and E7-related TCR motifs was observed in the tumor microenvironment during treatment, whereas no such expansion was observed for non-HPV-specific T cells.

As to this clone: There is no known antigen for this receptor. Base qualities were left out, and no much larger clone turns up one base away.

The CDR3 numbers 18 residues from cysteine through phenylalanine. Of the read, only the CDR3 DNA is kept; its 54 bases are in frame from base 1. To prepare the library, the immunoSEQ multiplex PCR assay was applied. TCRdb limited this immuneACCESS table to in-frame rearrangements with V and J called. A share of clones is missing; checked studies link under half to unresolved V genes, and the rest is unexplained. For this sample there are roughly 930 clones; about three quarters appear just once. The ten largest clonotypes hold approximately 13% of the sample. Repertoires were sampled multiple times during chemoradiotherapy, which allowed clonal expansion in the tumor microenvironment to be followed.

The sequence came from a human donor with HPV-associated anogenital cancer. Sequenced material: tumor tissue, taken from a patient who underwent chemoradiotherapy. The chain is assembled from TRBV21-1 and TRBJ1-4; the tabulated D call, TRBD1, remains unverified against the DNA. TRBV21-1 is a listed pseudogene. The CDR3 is CASSKRGKGPATNEKLFF. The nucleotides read TGTGCCAGCAGCAAAAGGGGAAAAGGACCCGCAACTAATGAAAAACTGTTTTTT.